What follows is one TCR beta chain and its context. Its antigen has not been determined. Qualities for individual bases were not recorded, and no much larger clone is one base off. There are 17 amino acids in the CDR3, from cysteine to phenylalanine inclusive. Of all the DNA, just the CDR3 is kept, 51 bases in frame from base 1. The junction shows trimming of 0 bases on V and 9 bases on J, and the gene matches do not reach 13 bases of it. CDR1 and CDR2, per the germline V gene (reference sequence), are SGHKS and YYEKEE. These data belong to a study of shared clonotypes between healthy human individuals (dated by TCRdb to 2019 to 2021). Regarding the study in general: The cohort included three men and two women between 18 and 49 years of age. Libraries were prepared and TCR repertoires were sequenced by different laboratories using diverse techniques, in order to increase sequencing depth and limit assay-specific biases. For each donor, CD4 naive and CD4 memory were each given three plates, CD8 naive was given two plates, and CD8 memory was given one plate. Blood TCR repertoires of roughly five healthy adults were deeply sequenced to estimate repertoire size and the extent of clonotype sharing between individuals. Between about 0.85 and 10 billion PBMCs per donor were obtained by leukapheresis.

The donors were healthy, HIV-negative adults with no recently reported acute infections or vaccinations. Every donor was a Caucasian adult residing in Nashville, Tennessee, USA. CD4+ T cells were enriched through magnetic negative selection, after which naive cells were positively selected on CD45RA and the remaining negative fraction served as the memory subset. Blood was collected by leukapheresis, and PBMCs were isolated by Ficoll-Histopaque density gradient centrifugation and then cryopreserved in liquid nitrogen vapor phase. Analytical flow cytometry was used to check the purity and quantity of every magnetically sorted T cell population. Genomic DNA was isolated from each sorted fraction and quantified by UV absorbance on a Nanodrop 2000c. TCR CDR3 regions were amplified from genomic DNA by multiplex PCR using the deep immunoSEQ assay. For each cell subset, the extracted genomic DNA was distributed evenly across all wells of several immunoSEQ 96-well plates, and each plate served as one replicate. For sorted subsets, 150 to 250 ng genomic DNA, equal to about 30,000 T cell genomes, was loaded into each replicate PCR. The purified libraries were quantified using a Qubit 3.0 fluorometer, sized with a Bioanalyzer 2100, and then quantified again using the KAPA Library Quantification kit. Every immunoSEQ 96-well plate was sequenced on a dedicated single-read 150-cycle Illumina NextSeq 550 flow cell. On the study's bioinformatics: Because only junctional sequences without quality scores were contained in the immunoSEQ output, filtering matching that applied to full-length reads could not be performed. Sequences were annotated with PyIR, a Python wrapper for IgBLAST v1.9, using IMGT germline references to assign V/J genes and CDR3. Reads were filtered out if the reads had weak V/J assignments (E-value above 1e-6), no CDR3, stop codons, out-of-frame junctions, or ambiguous translated residues. V3J clonotypes were defined as sequences sharing the same inferred V gene, J gene, and CDR3 amino acid sequence. Percentage overlap between repertoires was calculated by dividing the number of shared unique clonotypes by the size of the smaller repertoire. Richness of each repertoire was evaluated using RTK rarefaction, the Chao1 estimator, and Recon v2.1 estimates of unobserved clonotypes. For all TCRbeta clonotypes obtained by the gDNA method from four donors, generation probabilities were computed with OLGA. The immuneACCESS repertoire file appears here via TCRdb, limited to in-frame rearrangements. These files lack a portion of the clones; in checked studies, under half of the deficit traces to unresolved V genes, and the cause of the others is not known. The V and J calls and the clone size are those of that table, but D and trimming were determined from the DNA. The sample table shows 1,400,000 or so clones, and approximately 98.5% are seen once. The leading ten clones occupy approximately 0.4% of the sample.

Results and caveats for the whole study, not just this receptor: Because the study included only a small number of donors, the genetic and exposure-history diversity represented was limited. Sharing across several donors was observed for around 5% of naive CD4, under 4% of naive CD8, over 2% of memory CD4, and about 0.39% of memory CD8 clonotypes. Compared with non-shared clonotypes, clonotypes shared by all four sorted-subset donors had higher generation probabilities. Naive subsets generally had larger estimated clonotype richness than memory subsets did. Sampling was restricted to blood, and TCR repertoires in tissues likely differ from the TCR repertoires found in blood. Rarefaction of sorted-subset datasets indicated incomplete sequencing despite the large sequencing depth. Pairwise subsampling led to the expectation that sequencing depth would affect the degree of clonotype sharing among donors.

The clonotype was recovered from a man younger than 40 in good health. Specimen: naive CD4+ T cells sorted from blood. Sample cell subset or site, as interpreted from the label and publication: CD45RA+ positively selected. The chain links TRBV5-5 with TRBJ2-1; 9 nucleotides in the junction match TRBD2. CDR3 loop: CASSLVSGLAGLGEQFF. The DNA sequence reads TGTGCCAGCAGCTTGGTGTCGGGGCTAGCGGGATTAGGTGAGCAGTTCTTC. Here the CDR3 is joined to the reference TRBV5-5 and TRBJ2-1 genes, and the full variable domain is: DAGVTQSPTHLIKTRGQQVTLRCSPISGHKSVSWYQQVLGQGPQFIFQYYEKEERGRGNFPDRFSARQFPNYSSELNVNALLLGDSALYLCASSLVSGLAGLGEQFFGPGTRLTVL.